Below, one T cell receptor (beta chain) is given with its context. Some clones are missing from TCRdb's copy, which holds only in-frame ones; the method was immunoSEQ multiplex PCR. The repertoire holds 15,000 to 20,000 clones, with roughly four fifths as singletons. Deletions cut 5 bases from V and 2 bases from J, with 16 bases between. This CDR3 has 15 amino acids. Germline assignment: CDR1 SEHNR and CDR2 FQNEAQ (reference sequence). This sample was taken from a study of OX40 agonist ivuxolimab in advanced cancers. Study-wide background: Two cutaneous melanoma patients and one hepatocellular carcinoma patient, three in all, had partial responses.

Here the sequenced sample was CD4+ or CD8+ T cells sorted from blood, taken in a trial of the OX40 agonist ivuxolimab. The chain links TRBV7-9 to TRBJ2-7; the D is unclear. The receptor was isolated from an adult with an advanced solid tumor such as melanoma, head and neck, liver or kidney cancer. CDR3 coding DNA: TGTGCCAGCAGCGCTCAAGATGAGGACCCCTACGAGCAGTACTTC. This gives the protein CASSAQDEDPYEQYF.